This T cell receptor beta chain was sequenced in a study of Ad26.COV2.S vaccination and SARS-CoV-2 variants. Whole-study findings and limits: Assessments of TCR breadth and depth may have underestimated the total T cell responses.

This clone has only a few counts. As yet, its antigen is unknown. In the same sample, other DNA sequences code for this CDR3. Germline V lookup: CDR1 LNHNV, CDR2 YYDKDF (reference sequence). There are 13 residues in the CDR3. V lost 3 bases and J lost 3, with 9 bases in between. Indicated treatment: approximately 18 received Ad26.COV2.S at low or high dose, single or two shots; roughly five received placebo; per-sample allocation not given. The samples date from day 63 after the first vaccine or placebo injection. The assay was immunoSEQ multiplex PCR, and TCRdb's table has in-frame clones only and misses some. Here the sample spans 350,000 to 450,000 clones, approximately 85% being singletons.

This sequence originates from a person aged 18 to 65 who received the Ad26.COV2.S COVID-19 vaccine or a placebo. V usage is TRBV15 and J usage is TRBJ2-7; possible D gene TRBD1, 6 bases. Sequencing used peripheral blood, obtained in a trial of Ad26.COV2.S vaccine versus placebo. The chain's CDR3 is CATSRVDSYEQYF. The CDR3 bases are TGTGCCACCAGCAGGGTGGACAGCTACGAGCAGTACTTC.